This T cell receptor (beta chain) was sequenced during a study of cytomegalovirus exposure and HLA in healthy donors (dated by TCRdb to 2016 to 2017). At the level of the whole study: According to a later analysis, one platform produced both the 120 validation repertoires and the 720 or so repertoires of the first cohort. In addition to the first cohort of 650 to 800 subjects, a separate validation cohort of about 120 different subjects was used. The study combined high-throughput TCR immunosequencing, statistical association of individual TCRs with disease status, and machine learning to predict cytomegalovirus infection status. The study aimed to test whether cataloging public T cell receptors could reveal signatures of past pathogen exposure. The paper's findings and limits, for the study overall: In the study, about 150 TCR beta chains were listed as associated with cytomegalovirus. Across donors, most TCR sequences were observed very rarely, whereas some public TCRs were present in many individuals. The validation cohort had no HLA typing available for a later analysis, so co-occurrence within that cohort was assessed over all 130 or so repertoires. Of the cluster scores, about 94% were above 0 in a later analysis, which found that TCRs clustered in the first cohort also tended to co-occur in the 120 validation repertoires. The authors suggested that the approach could potentially be generalized to other disease states and immunological phenotypes. Cytomegalovirus status was reported to be diagnosed by the classifier with high specificity and sensitivity in both the original and validation cohorts. Three of the identified cytomegalovirus-associated TCR beta chains were confirmed in vitro to be specific for cytomegalovirus antigens.

The germline V gene gives CDR1 as MDHEN and CDR2 as SYDVKM. The CDR3 goes from the cysteine to the phenylalanine over 10 residues. Solely the CDR3 DNA is kept, with 30 bases framed from the first base. V drops 8 bases and J drops 11 bases, leaving 12 bases in between. The donors belonged to the validation cohort of over a hundred subjects, which was separate from the roughly 670-subject first cohort. Preparation of the library involved the immunoSEQ multiplex PCR assay. The paper's data handling went like this. A statistical classification framework was built for diagnosing cytomegalovirus status from the catalog of TCR beta chain sequences. Held by TCRdb, this immuneACCESS table contains in-frame sequences only and omits some clones. Under half of the omission traces to an unresolved V gene where checked; the cause of the rest is unknown. V, J and clone size were drawn from that table, and D and trimming were deduced from the DNA. This sample has about 140,000 clones in its table, and about 86% of those were observed once. Approximately 7.5% of the sample comes from the top ten.

Note on this clone: Which antigen it targets is not known. No base quality values were provided; no much bigger clone lies one nucleotide off.

This clonotype was sampled from a woman in her late teens or twenties in good health and CMV-seropositive. Sequencing was performed on PBMCs. The chain is encoded by TRBV28 joined to TRBJ1-1; no D gene can be assigned with confidence. The nucleotide sequence is given as TGTGCCAGCGTTCAACGCAGGGCTTTCTTT. It translates to CASVQRRAFF.